This T cell receptor (beta chain) was identified in a study of T cell responses to AZD1222 COVID-19 vaccine. The table came from immunoSEQ multiplex PCR; TCRdb's copy has only in-frame clones and leaves some out. The sample holds just over 65,000 clones; 87% are singletons and the top ten take 17%. The sequencing here drew on peripheral blood, taken on day 0 of AZD1222 vaccination. The TCR was taken from an adult in good health.

The CDR3 protein is CASSLGLAYNEQFF. The DNA for the CDR3 is TGTGCCAGCAGCCTCGGACTAGCTTACAATGAGCAGTTCTTC. The chain combines TRBV5-8 with TRBJ2-1; TRBD2 matches 8 bases. Germline lookup yields CDR1 SGHTS and CDR2 YDEGEE. This CDR3 has 14 residues. With 4 bases clipped from V and 4 bases from J, the junction kept 4 bases outside the gene matches.